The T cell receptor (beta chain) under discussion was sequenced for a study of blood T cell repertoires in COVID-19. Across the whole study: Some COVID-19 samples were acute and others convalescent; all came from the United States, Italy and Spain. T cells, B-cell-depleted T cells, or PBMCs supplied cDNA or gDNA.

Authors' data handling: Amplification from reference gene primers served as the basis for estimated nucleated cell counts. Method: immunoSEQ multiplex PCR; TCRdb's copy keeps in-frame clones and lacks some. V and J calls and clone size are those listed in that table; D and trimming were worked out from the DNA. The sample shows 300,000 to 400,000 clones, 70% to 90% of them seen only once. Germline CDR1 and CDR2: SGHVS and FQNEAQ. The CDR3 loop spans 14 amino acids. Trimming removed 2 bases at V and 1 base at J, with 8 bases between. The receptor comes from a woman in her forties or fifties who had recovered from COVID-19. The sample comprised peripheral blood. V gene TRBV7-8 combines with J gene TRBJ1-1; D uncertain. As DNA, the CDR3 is TGTGCCAGCAGCTTATACCGGGGGAACACTGAAGCTTTCTTT. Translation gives CASSLYRGNTEAFF.